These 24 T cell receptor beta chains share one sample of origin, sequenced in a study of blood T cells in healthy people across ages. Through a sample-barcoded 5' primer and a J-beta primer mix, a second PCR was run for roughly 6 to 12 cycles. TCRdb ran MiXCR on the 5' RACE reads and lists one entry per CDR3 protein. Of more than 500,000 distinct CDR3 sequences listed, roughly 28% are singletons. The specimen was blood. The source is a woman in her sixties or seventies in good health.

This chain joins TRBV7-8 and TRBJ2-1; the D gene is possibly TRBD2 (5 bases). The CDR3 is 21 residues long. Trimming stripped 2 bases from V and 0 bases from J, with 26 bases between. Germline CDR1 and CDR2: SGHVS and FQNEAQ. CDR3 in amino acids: CASSLRVARRAVGSSYNEQFF. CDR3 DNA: TGTGCCAGCAGCTTAAGGGTCGCTAGACGAGCGGTCGGCAGCTCCTACAATGAGCAGTTCTTC.

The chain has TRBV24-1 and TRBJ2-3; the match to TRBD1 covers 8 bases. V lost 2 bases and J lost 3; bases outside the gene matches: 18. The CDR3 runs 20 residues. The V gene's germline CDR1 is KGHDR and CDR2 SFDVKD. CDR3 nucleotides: TGTGCCACCAGTGATTCCCTAGCAGGGGGCAGTACGTTAGGAACAGATACGCAGTATTTT. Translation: CATSDSLAGGSTLGTDTQYF.

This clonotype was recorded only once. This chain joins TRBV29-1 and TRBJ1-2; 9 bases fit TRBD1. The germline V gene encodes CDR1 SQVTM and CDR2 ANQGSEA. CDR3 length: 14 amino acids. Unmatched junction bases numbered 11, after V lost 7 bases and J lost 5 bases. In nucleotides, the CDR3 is TGCAGCGCGGAAACAGGGGGCGCGGGGTATGGCTACACCTTC. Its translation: CSAETGGAGYGYTF.

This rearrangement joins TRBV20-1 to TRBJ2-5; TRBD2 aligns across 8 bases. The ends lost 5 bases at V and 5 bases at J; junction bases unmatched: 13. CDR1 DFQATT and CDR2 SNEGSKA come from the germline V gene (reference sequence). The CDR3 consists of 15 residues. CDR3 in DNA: TGCAGTGCTGCATCGGGACTAGTCGACGGGGAGACCCAGTACTTC. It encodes CSAASGLVDGETQYF.

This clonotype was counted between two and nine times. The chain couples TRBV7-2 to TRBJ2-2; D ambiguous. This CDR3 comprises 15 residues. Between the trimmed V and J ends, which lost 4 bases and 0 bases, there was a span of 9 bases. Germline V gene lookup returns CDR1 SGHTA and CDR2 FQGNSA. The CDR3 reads CASSSVVANTGELFF. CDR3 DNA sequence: TGTGCCAGCAGCTCAGTAGTCGCGAACACCGGGGAGCTGTTTTTT.

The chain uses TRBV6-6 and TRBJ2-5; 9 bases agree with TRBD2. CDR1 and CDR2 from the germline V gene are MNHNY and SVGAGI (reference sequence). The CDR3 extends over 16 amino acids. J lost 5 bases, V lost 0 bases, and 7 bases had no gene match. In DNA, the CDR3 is TGTGCCAGCAGTTACTCAGCGGGGGGCCTCCGGGAGACCCAGTACTTC. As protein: CASSYSAGGLRETQYF.

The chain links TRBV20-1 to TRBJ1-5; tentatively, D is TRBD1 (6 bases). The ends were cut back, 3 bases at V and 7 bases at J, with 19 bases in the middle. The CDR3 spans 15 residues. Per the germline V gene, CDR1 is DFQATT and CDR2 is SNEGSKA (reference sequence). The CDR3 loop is CSARILTGPRQPQHF. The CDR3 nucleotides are TGCAGTGCTAGGATATTAACAGGGCCCAGACAGCCCCAGCATTTT.

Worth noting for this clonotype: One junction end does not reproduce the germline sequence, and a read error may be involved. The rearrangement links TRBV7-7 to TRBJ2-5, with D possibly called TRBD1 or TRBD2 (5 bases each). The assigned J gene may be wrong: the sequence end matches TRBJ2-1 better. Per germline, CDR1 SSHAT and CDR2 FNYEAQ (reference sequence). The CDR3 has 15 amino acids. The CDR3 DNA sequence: TGTGCTAGCAGCTTGAGGGGTCCCCCAAACAATGAGCAGTTCTTC. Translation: CASSLRGPPNNEQFF.

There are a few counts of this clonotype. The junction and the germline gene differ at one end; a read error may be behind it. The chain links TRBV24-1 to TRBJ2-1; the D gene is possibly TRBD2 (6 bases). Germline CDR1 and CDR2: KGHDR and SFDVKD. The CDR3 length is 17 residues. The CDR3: CATSGLHGGSDYNEQFF. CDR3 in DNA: TGTGCCACCAGTGGTTTGCACGGAGGGTCGGACTACAATGAGCAGTTCTTC.

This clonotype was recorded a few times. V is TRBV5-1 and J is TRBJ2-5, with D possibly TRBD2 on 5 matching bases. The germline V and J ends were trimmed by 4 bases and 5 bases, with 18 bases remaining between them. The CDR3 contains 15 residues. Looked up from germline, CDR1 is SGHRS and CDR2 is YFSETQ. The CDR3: CASSGKILKRETQYF. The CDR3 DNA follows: TGCGCCAGCAGCGGGAAGATTTTAAAGCGGGAGACCCAGTACTTC. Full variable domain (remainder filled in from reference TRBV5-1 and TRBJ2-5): KAGVTQTPRYLIKTRGQQVTLSCSPISGHRSVSWYQQTPGQGLQFLFEYFSETQRNKGNFPGRFSGRQFSNSRSEMNVSTLELGDSALYLCASSGKILKRETQYFGPGTRLLVL.

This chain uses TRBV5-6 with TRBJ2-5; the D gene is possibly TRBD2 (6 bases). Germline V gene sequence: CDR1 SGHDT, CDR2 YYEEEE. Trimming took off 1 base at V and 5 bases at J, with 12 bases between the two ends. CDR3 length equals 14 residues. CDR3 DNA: TGTGCCAGCAGCTTGCGATCGGGGGTTGAGACCCAGTACTTC. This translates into CASSLRSGVETQYF. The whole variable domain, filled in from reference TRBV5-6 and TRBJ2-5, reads DAGVTQSPTHLIKTRGQQVTLRCSPKSGHDTVSWYQQALGQGPQFIFQYYEEEERQRGNFPDRFSGHQFPNYSSELNVNALLLGDSALYLCASSLRSGVETQYFGPGTRLLVL.

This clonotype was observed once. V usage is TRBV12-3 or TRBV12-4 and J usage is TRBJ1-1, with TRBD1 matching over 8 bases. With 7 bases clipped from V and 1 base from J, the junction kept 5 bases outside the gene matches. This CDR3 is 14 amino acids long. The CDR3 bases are TGTGCCAGCACCAAACAGGGGGGGAACACTGAAGCTTTCTTT. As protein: CASTKQGGNTEAFF.

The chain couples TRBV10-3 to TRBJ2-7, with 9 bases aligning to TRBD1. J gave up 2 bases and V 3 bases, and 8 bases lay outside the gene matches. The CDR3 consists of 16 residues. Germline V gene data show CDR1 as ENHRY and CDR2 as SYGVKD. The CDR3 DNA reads TGTGCCATCAGTGAAGGCCCGGGACAGGGTGCCTACGAGCAGTACTTC. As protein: CAISEGPGQGAYEQYF.

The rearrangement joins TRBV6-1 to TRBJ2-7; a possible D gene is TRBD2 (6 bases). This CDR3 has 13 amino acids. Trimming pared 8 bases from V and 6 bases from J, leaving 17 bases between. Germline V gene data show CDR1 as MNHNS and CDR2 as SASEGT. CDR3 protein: CASGEARGSEQYF. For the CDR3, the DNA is TGTGCCAGCGGCGAAGCACGGGGGTCCGAGCAGTACTTC.

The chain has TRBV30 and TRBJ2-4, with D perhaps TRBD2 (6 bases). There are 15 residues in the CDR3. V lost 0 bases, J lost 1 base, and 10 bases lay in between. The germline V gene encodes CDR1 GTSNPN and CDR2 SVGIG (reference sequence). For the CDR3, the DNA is TGTGCCTGGAGTGTGGGAGGCTCGGCCAAAAACATTCAGTACTTC. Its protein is CAWSVGGSAKNIQYF.

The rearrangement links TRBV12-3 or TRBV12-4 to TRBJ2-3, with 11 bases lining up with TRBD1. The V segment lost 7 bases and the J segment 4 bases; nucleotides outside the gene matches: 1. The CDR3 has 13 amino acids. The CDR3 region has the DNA TGTGCCAGCACGGACAGGGGGCCAGATACGCAGTATTTT. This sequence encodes CASTDRGPDTQYF.

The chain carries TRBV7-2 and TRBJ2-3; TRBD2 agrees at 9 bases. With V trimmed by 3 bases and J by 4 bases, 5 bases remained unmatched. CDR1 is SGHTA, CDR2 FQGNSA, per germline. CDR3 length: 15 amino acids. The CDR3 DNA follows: TGTGCCAGCAGCTTGGCTAGCGGGGCTTCAGATACGCAGTATTTT. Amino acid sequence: CASSLASGASDTQYF.

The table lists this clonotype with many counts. The CDR3 DNA reads as TGTGCCAGTAGTATACTATATCCCGGATCTATTGGCTACACCTTC. Translation gives CASSILYPGSIGYTF. The chain employs TRBV19 and TRBJ1-2; D not resolved. In germline, CDR1 is LNHDA, CDR2 SQIVND (reference sequence). This CDR3 has 15 residues. The V end was cut by 2 bases, the J end by 7 bases, with 17 bases between.

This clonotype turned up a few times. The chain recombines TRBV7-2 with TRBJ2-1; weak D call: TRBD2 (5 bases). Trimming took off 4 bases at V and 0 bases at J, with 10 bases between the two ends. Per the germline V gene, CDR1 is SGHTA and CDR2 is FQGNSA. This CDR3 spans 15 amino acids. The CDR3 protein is CASSSGVGSYNEQFF. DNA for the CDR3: TGTGCCAGCAGCTCCGGGGTTGGCTCCTACAATGAGCAGTTCTTC. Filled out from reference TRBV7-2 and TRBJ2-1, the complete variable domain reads GAGVSQSPSNKVTEKGKDVELRCDPISGHTALYWYRQSLGQGLEFLIYFQGNSAPDKSGLPSDRFSAERTGGSVSTLTIQRTQQEDSAVYLCASSSGVGSYNEQFFGPGTRLTVL.

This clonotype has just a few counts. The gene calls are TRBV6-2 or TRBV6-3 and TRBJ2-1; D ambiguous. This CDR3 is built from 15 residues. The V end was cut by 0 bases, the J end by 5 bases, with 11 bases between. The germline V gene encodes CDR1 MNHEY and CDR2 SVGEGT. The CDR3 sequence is CASSYSVHPDNEQFF. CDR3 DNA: TGTGCCAGCAGTTACTCCGTCCACCCAGACAATGAGCAGTTCTTC.

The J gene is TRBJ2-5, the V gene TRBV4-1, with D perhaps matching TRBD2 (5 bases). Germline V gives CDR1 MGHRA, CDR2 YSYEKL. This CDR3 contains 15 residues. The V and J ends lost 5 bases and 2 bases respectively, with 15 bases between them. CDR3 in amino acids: CASSTVSGFQETQYF. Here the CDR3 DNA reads TGCGCCAGCAGCACAGTCAGCGGCTTTCAAGAGACCCAGTACTTC.

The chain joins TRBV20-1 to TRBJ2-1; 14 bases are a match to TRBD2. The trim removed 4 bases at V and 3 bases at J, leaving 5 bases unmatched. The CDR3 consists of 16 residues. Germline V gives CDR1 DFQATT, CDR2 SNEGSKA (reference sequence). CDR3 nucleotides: TGCAGTGCTATGACTAGCGGGGGGGCCTACTACAATGAGCAGTTCTTC. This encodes CSAMTSGGAYYNEQFF.

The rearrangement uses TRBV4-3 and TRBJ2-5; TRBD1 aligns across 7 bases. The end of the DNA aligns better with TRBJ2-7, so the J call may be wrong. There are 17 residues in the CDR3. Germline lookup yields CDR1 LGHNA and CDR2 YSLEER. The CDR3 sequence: CASSQELGRGISYEQYF. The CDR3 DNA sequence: TGCGCCAGCAGCCAAGAATTGGGCAGGGGGATCTCCTACGAGCAGTACTTC.

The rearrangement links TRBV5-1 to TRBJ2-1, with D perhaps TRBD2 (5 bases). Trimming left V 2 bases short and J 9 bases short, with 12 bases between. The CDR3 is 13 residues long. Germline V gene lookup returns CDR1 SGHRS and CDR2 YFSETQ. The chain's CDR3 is CASSFPSGSEQFF. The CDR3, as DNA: TGCGCCAGCAGCTTCCCATCGGGGAGTGAGCAGTTCTTC.